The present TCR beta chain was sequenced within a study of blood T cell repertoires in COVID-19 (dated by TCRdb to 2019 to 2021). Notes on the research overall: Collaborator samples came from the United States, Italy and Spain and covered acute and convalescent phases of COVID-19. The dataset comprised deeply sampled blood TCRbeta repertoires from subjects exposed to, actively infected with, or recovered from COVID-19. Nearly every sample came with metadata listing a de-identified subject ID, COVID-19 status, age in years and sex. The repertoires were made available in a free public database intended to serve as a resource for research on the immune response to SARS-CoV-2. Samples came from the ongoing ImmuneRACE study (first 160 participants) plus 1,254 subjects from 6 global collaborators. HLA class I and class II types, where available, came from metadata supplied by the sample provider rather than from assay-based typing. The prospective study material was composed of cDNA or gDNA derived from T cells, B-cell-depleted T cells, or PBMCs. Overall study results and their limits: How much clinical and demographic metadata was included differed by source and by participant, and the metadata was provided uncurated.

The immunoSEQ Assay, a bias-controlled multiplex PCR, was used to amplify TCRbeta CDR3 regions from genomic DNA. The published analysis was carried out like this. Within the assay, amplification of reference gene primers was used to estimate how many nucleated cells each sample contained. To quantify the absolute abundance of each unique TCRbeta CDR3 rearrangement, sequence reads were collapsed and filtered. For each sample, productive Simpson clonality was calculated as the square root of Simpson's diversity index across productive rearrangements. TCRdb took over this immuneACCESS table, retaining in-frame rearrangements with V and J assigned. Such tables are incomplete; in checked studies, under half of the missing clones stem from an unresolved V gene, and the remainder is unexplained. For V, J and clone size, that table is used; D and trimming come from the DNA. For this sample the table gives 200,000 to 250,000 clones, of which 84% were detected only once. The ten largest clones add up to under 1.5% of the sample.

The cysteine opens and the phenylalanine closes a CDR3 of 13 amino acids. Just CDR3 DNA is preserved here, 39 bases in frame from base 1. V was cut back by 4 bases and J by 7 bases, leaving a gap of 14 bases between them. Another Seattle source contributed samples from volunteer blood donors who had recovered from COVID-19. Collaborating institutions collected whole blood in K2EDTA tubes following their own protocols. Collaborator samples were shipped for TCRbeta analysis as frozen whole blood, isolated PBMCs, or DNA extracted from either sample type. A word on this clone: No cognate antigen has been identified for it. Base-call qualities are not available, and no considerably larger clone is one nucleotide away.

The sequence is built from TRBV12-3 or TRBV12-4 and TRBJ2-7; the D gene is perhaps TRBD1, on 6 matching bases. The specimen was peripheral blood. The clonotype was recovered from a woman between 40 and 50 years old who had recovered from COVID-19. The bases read TGTGCCAGCAGTTCCGGACAGCCCCTGGAGCAGTACTTC. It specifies CASSSGQPLEQYF.